This T cell receptor (beta chain) was identified during a study of OX40 agonist ivuxolimab in advanced cancers. For the wider study: Ivuxolimab was an agonistic, fully human IgG2 monoclonal antibody directed against OX40 (CD134), a costimulatory receptor. The paper reports the monotherapy dose-escalation portion (N of about 50 patients) of the phase I ivuxolimab trial. Intravenous ivuxolimab was administered to patients every 2 weeks at six dose levels: 0.01, 0.1, 0.3, 1.5, 3 and 10 mg/kg. Of the roughly 52 dose-escalation patients, hepatocellular carcinoma was present in about 20, melanoma in approximately 15, renal cell carcinoma in 9 and head and neck cancer in 9. Prior anti-PD-1, anti-PD-L1 or anti-CTLA-4 therapy was permitted, and approximately 39% of dose-escalation patients had received checkpoint inhibitors. The purpose of peripheral TCRbeta sequencing was to test whether ivuxolimab changed TCR sequence diversity and led to clonal T-cell expansion. Partial responses were achieved by three dose-escalation patients, of whom one had hepatocellular carcinoma and two had cutaneous melanoma. A male proportion of roughly 80% and a mean age of around 60 years, ranging from roughly 23 to 85, were recorded for the dose-escalation cohort.

To sequence the TCRbeta CDR3 region, genomic DNA was isolated from the sorted cells. The immunoSEQ Assay was used for sequencing of TCRbeta CDR3 regions. Here the immuneACCESS table is served through TCRdb, limited to in-frame sequences with V and J called. Missing clones are a known gap in these copies; in checked studies unresolved V genes cover under half, and the rest lacks a known reason. Counted in this sample were around 99,000 clones; 75% to 95% of them appeared once. Around 1.2% of the sample is in the top ten clones. Overall study results and their limits: At doses of 0.1 to 3.0 mg/kg, clonal expansion of both CD4+ and CD8+ T cells in blood was seen between baseline and week 6. In the 0.1-3.0 mg/kg groups, partial responders had among the lowest normalized peripheral clonal expansion, particularly in CD8+ T cells. Low levels of normalized T-cell clonal expansion were also seen in some nonresponding patients. After ivuxolimab, CD8+ T cells had more expanded clones than CD4+ T cells on average. Which antigens the clonally expanded peripheral T cells were specific for was not determined.

The trial excluded patients who had a history of autoimmune disease or were on systemic immunosuppression. In every dose cohort, peripheral blood was drawn for TCR sequencing at baseline, cycle 4 day 1, and cycle 7 day 1. The samples were drawn from a first-in-human, open-label, multicenter phase I dose-escalation trial of ivuxolimab. The trial enrolled adults with locally advanced or metastatic head and neck squamous cell, hepatocellular, melanoma or renal cell carcinoma. Before TCR sequencing, CD4+ T cells and CD8+ T cells were sorted from peripheral blood as separate populations. Comments on this clone: Its antigen remains undetermined. Nothing much larger sits one base from this clone, and base qualities are not available.

Trimming costs V 0 bases and J 2 bases, and their ends lie 14 bases apart. From its cysteine to its phenylalanine, the CDR3 spans 17 amino acids. Of all the DNA, just the CDR3 is kept, 51 bases in frame from base 1. Taken from the germline V gene, the CDR1 and CDR2 loops are MGHRA and YSYEKL. The sequence came from an adult with an advanced solid tumor such as melanoma, head and neck, liver or kidney cancer. Sequencing was performed on CD4+ or CD8+ T cells sorted from blood, taken in a trial of the OX40 agonist ivuxolimab. The chain is assembled from TRBV4-1 and TRBJ1-5; the D gene remains uncertain. The CDR3 here reads CASSQDQIGEGNQPQHF. The nucleotides read TGCGCCAGCAGCCAAGATCAAATCGGGGAAGGCAATCAGCCCCAGCATTTT.